This T cell receptor beta chain was identified during a study of CD8+ T cells in alopecia areata. RNA, once extracted, was reverse transcribed into cDNA for use as the sequencing template. The method was immunoSEQ multiplex PCR; TCRdb's version includes in-frame clones alone and lacks a portion of them. In the table there are under 150,000 clones, 45% to 65% of which are singletons. This CDR3 spans 12 amino acids. The ends were cut back, 5 bases at V and 9 bases at J, with 14 bases in the middle. Germline V CDR1 and CDR2: SEHNR, FQNEAQ (reference sequence). Treatment noted: oral pan-JAK inhibitor, 5-10 mg twice daily. This clone was recorded only once.

Sequencing used CD4+ T cells sorted from blood, obtained at week 24, from a patient treated with tofacitinib. The sequence was collected from a human donor with alopecia areata. The chain employs TRBV7-9 and TRBJ2-7; possibly TRBD1 or TRBD2 for D (5 bases each). DNA for the CDR3: TGTGCCAGCAGCGTCAGGGAGTTGGGGCAGTACTTC. Amino acids: CASSVRELGQYF.